This T cell receptor (beta chain) stems from a study of control samples from healthy donors and cancer patients. Assay: immunoSEQ multiplex PCR; the TCRdb copy retains only in-frame clones and omits some. The sample carries about 89,000 clones, about 84% recorded once. Germline V CDR1 and CDR2: SGDLS, YYNGEE. The CDR3 runs 16 residues. V shed 0 bases, J shed 1 base, and the junction held 2 bases outside the gene matches. The rearrangement joins TRBV9 to TRBJ2-5, with 11 bases that match TRBD2. The sequenced material came from blood. This TCR was recovered from a woman between 40 and 55 years old in good health. The CDR3 is CASSVGSGGAQETQYF. The CDR3 bases are TGTGCCAGCAGCGTAGGTAGCGGGGGGGCCCAAGAGACCCAGTACTTC.